The next 29 T cell receptor beta chains were all read from a single sample in a study of blood T cell repertoires in COVID-19. Method: immunoSEQ multiplex PCR; TCRdb's copy keeps in-frame clones and lacks some. The sample shows 190,000 or so clones, around 89% of them seen only once. Sequenced sample: PBMCs or T cells enriched from blood (not recorded which). All receptors come from a young woman who had recovered from COVID-19.

This chain links TRBV5-1 with TRBJ1-1; tentative D call: TRBD1 (6 bases). V lost 0 bases and J 4 bases, leaving 13 bases between the germline ends. Germline V CDR1 and CDR2: SGHRS, YFSETQ. There are 15 residues in the CDR3. The CDR3 nucleotides read TGCGCCAGCAGCTTGGAAAGGACAGACCGCACTGAAGCTTTCTTT. As protein: CASSLERTDRTEAFF.

The CDR3 sequence is CASRTTGSGNTIYF. In DNA, the CDR3 is TGTGCCAGCAGAACAACAGGGTCTGGAAACACCATATATTTT. The genes are TRBV27 and TRBJ1-3, with a possible D match to TRBD1 (6 bases). The length of the CDR3 is 14 residues. Trimming removed 6 bases from V and 1 base from J, with 10 bases in between. CDR1 and CDR2 (germline): MNHEY, SMNVEV (reference sequence).

CDR3 nucleotides: TGTGCCACCAGTGATTTCGGAGAACCTAGCGGGGGCAATGAGCAGTTCTTC. Translation: CATSDFGEPSGGNEQFF. The V and J genes are TRBV24-1 and TRBJ2-1; TRBD2 matches 10 bases. CDR3 length: 17 amino acids. The V and J ends lost 1 base and 6 bases, in that order; junction bases with no gene match: 8. The V gene's germline CDR1 is KGHDR and CDR2 SFDVKD.

The chain joins TRBV24-1 to TRBJ2-2; tentatively, D is TRBD2 (6 bases). Per the germline V gene, CDR1 is KGHDR and CDR2 is SFDVKD. The ends were cut back, 0 bases at V and 4 bases at J, with 8 bases in the middle. This CDR3 is 15 amino acids long. The CDR3 is CATSDLRGITGELFF. The DNA of the CDR3 is TGTGCCACCAGTGATTTGCGGGGGATCACCGGGGAGCTGTTTTTT.

The chain links TRBV5-1 to TRBJ2-5, with 13 bases aligning to TRBD2. CDR1 SGHRS and CDR2 YFSETQ come from the germline V gene. This CDR3 contains 14 residues. V lost 3 bases and J lost 5; bases outside the gene matches: 1. CDR3 sequence (DNA): TGCGCCAGCAGCTGGGGACTAGCGGGGGAGACCCAGTACTTC. It is translated as CASSWGLAGETQYF.

V is TRBV3-1 (or the pseudogene TRBV3-2) and J is TRBJ2-7, with no clear D. V was clipped by 3 bases and J by 7 bases, with 7 bases between them. Germline-derived CDR1 and CDR2 are LGHDT and YNNKEL (reference sequence). The CDR3 is 11 amino acids. CDR3 in DNA: TGTGCCAGCAGCCATCTATGGGAGCAGTACTTC. It codes for CASSHLWEQYF.

The chain combines TRBV6-1 with TRBJ2-3, with 10 nucleotides matching TRBD2. The CDR3 spans 16 residues. With 3 bases clipped from V and 5 bases from J, the junction kept 8 bases outside the gene matches. Germline V gene lookup returns CDR1 MNHNS and CDR2 SASEGT. For the CDR3, the DNA is TGTGCCAGCAGTGAGAGGAGCGGGGGGGCGGTAGATACGCAGTATTTT. This sequence encodes CASSERSGGAVDTQYF.

The chain employs TRBV12-5 and TRBJ2-4; 7 bases are shared with TRBD1. The V gene end was trimmed by 0 bases and the J gene end by 0 bases; junction bases not matched to a gene: 8. The germline CDR1 and CDR2 sequences are LGHNT and FRNRAP. The CDR3 runs to 18 residues. The CDR3 reads CASGLVHRGRRAKNIQYF. The DNA for the CDR3 is TGTGCTAGTGGTTTGGTGCACAGGGGTAGGAGAGCCAAAAACATTCAGTACTTC. The whole variable domain, filled in from reference TRBV12-5 and TRBJ2-4, reads DARVTQTPRHKVTEMGQEVTMRCQPILGHNTVFWYRQTMMQGLELLAYFRNRAPLDDSGMPKDRFSAEMPDATLATLKIQPSEPRDSAVYFCASGLVHRGRRAKNIQYFGAGTRLSVL.

DNA for the CDR3: TGTGCCTGGAGCGCAGGCGGGATGAAGCAGTATTTT. Translation: CAWSAGGMKQYF. The chain recombines TRBV30 with TRBJ2-3, with a weak D call TRBD2 (6 bases). The CDR3 has 12 amino acids. The ends were cut back, 3 bases at V and 11 bases at J, with 15 bases in the middle. Germline V lookup: CDR1 GTSNPN, CDR2 SVGIG (reference sequence). The whole variable domain, remainder taken from reference TRBV30 and TRBJ2-3, is SQTIHQWPATLVQPVGSPLSLECTVEGTSNPNLYWYRQAAGRGLQLLFYSVGIGQISSEVPQNLSASRPQDRQFILSSKKLLLSDSGFYLCAWSAGGMKQYFGPGTRLTVL.

The chain couples TRBV5-6 to TRBJ1-2, with D possibly matching TRBD1 (6 bases). The CDR3 has 14 amino acids. Per the germline V gene, CDR1 is SGHDT and CDR2 is YYEEEE. V lost 4 bases and J 0 bases, leaving 10 bases between the germline ends. The CDR3 region is CASSVDRSNYGYTF. The CDR3 bases are TGTGCCAGCAGCGTGGACAGATCTAACTATGGCTACACCTTC. Full variable domain (remainder filled in from reference TRBV5-6 and TRBJ1-2): DAGVTQSPTHLIKTRGQQVTLRCSPKSGHDTVSWYQQALGQGPQFIFQYYEEEERQRGNFPDRFSGHQFPNYSSELNVNALLLGDSALYLCASSVDRSNYGYTFGSGTRLTVV.

The genes are TRBV4-1 and TRBJ2-4, with 9 positions matching TRBD2. From germline, CDR1 is MGHRA and CDR2 YSYEKL. CDR3 length: 15 amino acids. Trimming took 5 bases from V and 8 from J; bases not matched to a gene: 10. CDR3 region: CASSSRRGGQDIQYF. Here the CDR3 DNA reads TGCGCCAGCAGCTCACGGCGGGGGGGCCAGGACATTCAGTACTTC.

This clone has only one observation. The chain recombines TRBV28 with TRBJ1-1, with D maybe TRBD1 (6 bases). This CDR3 has 13 residues. Germline V CDR1 and CDR2: MDHEN, SYDVKM. The V gene lost 6 bases and the J gene lost 4 bases, with 12 bases spanning the gap. CDR3 sequence: CASSPGVITEAFF. The CDR3 DNA follows: TGTGCCAGCAGCCCAGGGGTGATCACTGAAGCTTTCTTT.

The chain links TRBV19 to TRBJ2-7; TRBD2 agrees at 7 bases. V lost 3 bases to trimming and J lost 2 bases; unmatched junction nucleotides: 4. This CDR3 has 14 amino acids. The germline V gene has CDR1 LNHDA and CDR2 SQIVND (reference sequence). The CDR3 DNA is TGTGCCAGTAGTATCGGCGGGGGTACCTACGAGCAGTACTTC. Its protein product is CASSIGGGTYEQYF.

The chain has TRBV27 and TRBJ1-3, with 7 bases identical to TRBD1. The germline V gene encodes CDR1 MNHEY and CDR2 SMNVEV (reference sequence). The CDR3 length is 16 residues. Trimming took 7 bases from V and 3 from J; bases not matched to a gene: 12. The CDR3 DNA follows: TGTGCCAGCACCTCACCGAGGGGGCGCGGTGGAAACACCATATATTTT. Its protein is CASTSPRGRGGNTIYF.

The chain employs TRBV5-6 and TRBJ2-1; 10 nucleotides align to TRBD1. The CDR3 has 15 amino acids. V gave up 4 bases and J gave up 5 bases; unmatched junction bases: 6. In germline, CDR1 is SGHDT, CDR2 YYEEEE. CDR3 DNA sequence: TGTGCCAGCAGCGCCTTGGACAGGGGGGACAATGAGCAGTTCTTC. Protein: CASSALDRGDNEQFF.

DNA of the CDR3: TGTGCCAGCAGCAAAGAAGGGACTAGTATCCATGAGCAGTTCTTC. Amino acid sequence: CASSKEGTSIHEQFF. The J gene is TRBJ2-1, the V gene TRBV21-1; TRBD2 is the table's D call and was not checked against the DNA. TRBV21-1 is noted as a pseudogene. This CDR3 is built from 15 residues.

This chain uses TRBV5-3 with TRBJ2-1; 9 bases align to TRBD1. TRBV5-3 is placed among ORFs of uncertain function. This CDR3 comprises 16 residues. V trimming: 2 bases; J trimming: 4 bases; junction bases outside the gene matches: 7. CDR3 loop: CARSFLQGAGYNEQFF. The CDR3, as DNA: TGTGCCAGAAGCTTCCTACAGGGGGCCGGATACAATGAGCAGTTCTTC.

CDR3 nucleotide sequence: TGTGCCAGCAGTGAATTAGGAGGCGGAGTGAGAGTTAGCCCCCAGCATTTT. It specifies CASSELGGGVRVSPQHF. The chain joins TRBV2 to TRBJ1-5; D remains ambiguous. This CDR3 is 17 amino acids long. V was trimmed by 2 bases and J by 10 bases, leaving 24 bases between them. Looked up from germline, CDR1 is SNHLY and CDR2 is FYNNEI.

The V call is TRBV18, the J call TRBJ2-5; D not resolved. The V and J ends lost 0 bases and 3 bases respectively, with 8 bases between them. CDR1 and CDR2 (germline): KGHSH, LQKENI. The CDR3 consists of 14 residues. The CDR3 here is CASSPPGWEETQYF. CDR3 sequence (DNA): TGTGCCAGCTCACCACCGGGCTGGGAAGAGACCCAGTACTTC.

J is TRBJ2-3 and V is TRBV9, with D hard to call. CDR1 is SGDLS and CDR2 is YYNGEE in the germline V gene. The CDR3 has 11 residues. Deletions cut 3 bases from V and 4 bases from J, with 3 bases between. The CDR3 DNA reads TGTGCCAGCAGCGGAGCAGATACGCAGTATTTT. Protein product: CASSGADTQYF.

The V call is TRBV30, the J call TRBJ1-2, with 7 nucleotides matching TRBD1. This CDR3 spans 15 amino acids. Germline V CDR1 and CDR2: GTSNPN, SVGIG (reference sequence). With 3 bases clipped from V and 3 bases from J, the junction kept 10 bases outside the gene matches. Written as DNA, the CDR3 is TGTGCCTGGAGGCTCCCAACAGGGGAATACTATGGCTACACCTTC. Its translation: CAWRLPTGEYYGYTF.

J is TRBJ1-5 and V is TRBV30, with D possibly TRBD1 on 5 matching bases. Trimming left V 2 bases short and J 7 bases short, with 15 bases between. Looked up from germline, CDR1 is GTSNPN and CDR2 is SVGIG (reference sequence). This CDR3 region has 14 residues. The DNA of the CDR3 is TGTGCCTGGAGTTCAGGGCTTGGAGTGCAGCCCCAGCATTTT. The encoded protein is CAWSSGLGVQPQHF. The full variable domain, its missing parts supplied by reference TRBV30 and TRBJ1-5, is SQTIHQWPATLVQPVGSPLSLECTVEGTSNPNLYWYRQAAGRGLQLLFYSVGIGQISSEVPQNLSASRPQDRQFILSSKKLLLSDSGFYLCAWSSGLGVQPQHFGDGTRLSIL.

The chain couples TRBV29-1 to TRBJ1-1; D not resolved. This CDR3 region has 16 residues. The ends were cut back, 0 bases at V and 3 bases at J, with 17 bases in the middle. Germline V lookup: CDR1 SQVTM, CDR2 ANQGSEA. The CDR3, as DNA: TGCAGCGTTGAAGAGCGGGTTAGGGTTTTTTACACTGAAGCTTTCTTT. Translating gives CSVEERVRVFYTEAFF. The whole variable domain, remainder taken from reference TRBV29-1 and TRBJ1-1, is SAVISQKPSRDICQRGTSLTIQCQVDSQVTMMFWYRQQPGQSLTLIATANQGSEATYESGFVIDKFPISRPNLTFSTLTVSNMSPEDSSIYLCSVEERVRVFYTEAFFGQGTRLTVV.

The gene calls are TRBV29-1 and TRBJ1-2; unclear D gene. V lost 7 bases and J 4 bases, leaving 13 bases between the germline ends. Germline CDR1 is SQVTM and CDR2 is ANQGSEA. CDR3 length: 12 residues. CDR3 region: CSARGSSYGYTF. CDR3 in DNA: TGCAGCGCGAGAGGCAGCAGCTATGGCTACACCTTC.

The rearrangement links TRBV20-1 to TRBJ1-4, with TRBD1 matching over 7 bases. The CDR3 runs 15 residues. V gave up 3 bases and J gave up 1 base; unmatched junction bases: 5. CDR1 DFQATT and CDR2 SNEGSKA come from the germline V gene (reference sequence). CDR3 amino acids: CSASNRGGTNEKLFF. In DNA, the CDR3 is TGCAGTGCTAGTAACAGGGGAGGAACTAATGAAAAACTGTTTTTT.

The chain couples TRBV2 to TRBJ1-1; D remains ambiguous. This CDR3 has 12 residues. Trimming shortened V by 4 bases and J by 8 bases, and 11 bases separated the two germline ends. Per germline, CDR1 SNHLY and CDR2 FYNNEI. The CDR3 loop reads CASSVEPREAFF. Written as DNA, the CDR3 is TGTGCCAGCAGTGTAGAACCCAGGGAAGCTTTCTTT.

V usage is TRBV24-1 and J usage is TRBJ2-7, with 9 bases matching TRBD1. CDR1 is KGHDR and CDR2 is SFDVKD in the germline V gene. Trimming took 10 bases from V and 4 from J; bases not matched to a gene: 16. The CDR3 sequence is 16 residues long. The CDR3 bases are TGTGCCACAACATACAGGGGGCCTTTTTCGCGGTACGAGCAGTACTTC. Its translation: CATTYRGPFSRYEQYF.

The gene calls are TRBV30 and TRBJ2-3, with TRBD2 matching over 8 bases. The trim removed 0 bases at V and 4 bases at J, leaving 9 bases unmatched. Germline lookup yields CDR1 GTSNPN and CDR2 SVGIG (reference sequence). The CDR3 is 16 amino acids. The DNA for the CDR3 is TGTGCCTGGAGTGTACACGTCGGGGGGGGTGCAGATACGCAGTATTTT. It is translated as CAWSVHVGGGADTQYF. The whole variable domain, remainder taken from reference TRBV30 and TRBJ2-3, is SQTIHQWPATLVQPVGSPLSLECTVEGTSNPNLYWYRQAAGRGLQLLFYSVGIGQISSEVPQNLSASRPQDRQFILSSKKLLLSDSGFYLCAWSVHVGGGADTQYFGPGTRLTVL.

The genes are TRBV9 and TRBJ1-1; D is unresolved. This CDR3 is built from 14 residues. Germline CDR1 and CDR2: SGDLS and YYNGEE. The V and J ends lost 2 bases and 6 bases respectively, with 14 bases between them. CDR3 coding DNA: TGTGCCAGCAGCGTGATGGATGACGGGGCTGAAGCTTTCTTT. It specifies CASSVMDDGAEAFF.